This TCR beta chain was captured by sequencing in a study of read filtering for tumor transcriptome and immune sequencing. Looking at the study overall: Whole-transcriptome libraries were prepared after DNase treatment. Broader study findings: The sorted CD138-negative fraction was a mixed bone marrow immune population, not purified T cells. Roughly four fifths of IR-seq clonotypes had one read, totaling roughly 3.5% of reads; RNA-seq: approximately 75% and 45%.

Germline V gene data show CDR1 as SGHTA and CDR2 as FQGNSA. The CDR3 sequence is 13 residues long. V lost 1 base and J lost 7, with 7 bases in between. Many counts were recorded for this clonotype. The antigen remains unidentified. Molecular barcoded adaptors covering alpha/delta and beta/gamma chains were used on roughly 400 ng RNA. TCRdb used MiXCR to reprocess the reads, holding one entry per CDR3 protein. The sample carries 30,000 to 35,000 distinct CDR3 sequences, less than 20% recorded once. Sampling of bone marrow took place during active disease in every patient. The rearrangement joins TRBV7-2 to TRBJ1-4; D unclear. The sequenced sample consisted of a population of CD138-negative cells sorted from bone marrow. This TCR was sampled from a donor at least 40 years old with multiple myeloma. CDR3 amino acids: CASSLVPLEKLFF. The CDR3 DNA follows: TGTGCCAGCAGCTTAGTACCCCTTGAAAAACTGTTTTTT.